One TCR beta chain is described in this entry. Its antigen is not known. The data stem from a study of T cell responses to AZD1222 COVID-19 vaccine. Notes on the study in general: Reports indicate that nearly half of spike-specific TCRs are directed at unmutated variant regions. Donor demographics were predominantly white British with a female majority; clonal diversity may be underestimated.

Repertoires were generated with immunoSEQ multiplex PCR, while TCRdb's copy carries only in-frame clones and drops some. The sample lists fewer than 150,000 clones, roughly 90% seen once, with 1.5% to 2% in the top ten. The CDR3 is made up of 15 amino acids. Germline assignment: CDR1 LNHDA and CDR2 SQIVND (reference sequence). V lost 6 bases to trimming and J lost 0 bases; unmatched junction nucleotides: 5. The V call is TRBV19, the J call TRBJ1-5; 7 nucleotides agree with TRBD1. Sequenced material: peripheral blood, taken 28 days after the second AZD1222 dose. This TCR came from an adult who received the AZD1222 COVID-19 vaccine. The CDR3 is CASRMDRYSNQPQHF. The CDR3, as DNA: TGTGCCAGTAGAATGGACAGGTATAGCAATCAGCCCCAGCATTTT.